This T cell receptor (beta chain) was obtained from a study of T cells after yellow fever vaccination. Study-wide results and limits: Post-booster samples contained most primary-vaccination clones (nearly 98% CD4, less than 90% CD8). Highly abundant clonotypes carried over from the bulk population could end up in FACS-sorted repertoires as contaminants. CD4 and CD8 compartments shared a small share of clonotypes.

Germline V gene sequence: CDR1 LGHNT, CDR2 FRNRAP. The CDR3 covers 15 residues. The V and J ends lost 1 base and 4 bases respectively, with 10 bases between them. Note on this clonotype: The antigen is undetermined.

A universal primer site and UMIs were added as TCR cDNA was made by 5'RACE template switching. TCRdb processed the 5' RACE reads anew with MiXCR; each CDR3 protein has one entry. The sample lists under 550,000 distinct CDR3 sequences; 21% were seen once. The sequencing used PBMCs, collected about 20 days after the first yellow fever vaccination. The TCR originated in a man aged 18 to 30 who received the YFV17D yellow fever vaccine. The chain links TRBV12-5 to TRBJ1-4; D call uncertain. CDR3 residues: CASGLGAGFNEKLFF. CDR3 bases: TGTGCTAGTGGTTTGGGGGCGGGATTTAATGAAAAACTGTTTTTT.